This TCR beta chain emerged from a study of STAT5B mutations in CD4+ large granular lymphocyte leukemia. Study observations and caveats: Patient CD4-sorted repertoires stayed more clonal than healthy ones after leukemic-clone removal.

This clone was counted once. Its antigen is currently unknown. The data were produced by immunoSEQ multiplex PCR, yet TCRdb's version contains in-frame clones alone and is incomplete. The table records under 35,000 clones, around 80% of them present only once. V lost 0 bases to trimming and J lost 4 bases, with 3 bases between them. Germline assignment: CDR1 GTSNPN and CDR2 SVGIG (reference sequence). CDR3 length equals 11 residues. The chain has TRBV30 and TRBJ2-5; no reliable D call. The specimen was CD4+ T cells from blood buffy coats. This TCR was recovered from a human donor in good health. The CDR3 nucleotides read TGTGCCTGGAGTGTACTAGAGACCCAGTACTTC. Protein product: CAWSVLETQYF.